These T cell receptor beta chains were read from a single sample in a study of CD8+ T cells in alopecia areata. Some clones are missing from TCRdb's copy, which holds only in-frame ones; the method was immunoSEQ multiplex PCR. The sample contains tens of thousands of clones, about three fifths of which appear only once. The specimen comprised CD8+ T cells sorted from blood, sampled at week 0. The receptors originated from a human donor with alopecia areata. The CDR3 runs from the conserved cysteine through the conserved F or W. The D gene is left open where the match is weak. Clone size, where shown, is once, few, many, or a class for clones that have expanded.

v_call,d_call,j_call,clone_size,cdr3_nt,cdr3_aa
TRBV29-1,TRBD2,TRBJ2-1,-,TGCAGCGTTGACGGGAGGACTAGCGGCTACAATGAGCAGTTCTTC,CSVDGRTSGYNEQFF
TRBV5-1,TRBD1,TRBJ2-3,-,TGCGCCAGCAGCATAGGACAGGGGATAGCAGATACGCAGTATTTT,CASSIGQGIADTQYF
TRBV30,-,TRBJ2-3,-,TGTGCCTGGAGCAGGACCGGTGGGGGGGATACGCAGTATTTT,CAWSRTGGGDTQYF
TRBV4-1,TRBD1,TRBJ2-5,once,TGCGCCAGCAGCTCCGGAGGGAATCCGGGACAGGGGGCCGAGACCCAGTACTTC,CASSSGGNPGQGAETQYF
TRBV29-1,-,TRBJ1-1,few,TGCAGCGTCAGTCTGATGAACACTGAAGCTTTCTTT,CSVSLMNTEAFF
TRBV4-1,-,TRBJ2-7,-,TGCGCCAGCAGCCACCTACAGGGTTCCTACGAGCAGTACTTC,CASSHLQGSYEQYF
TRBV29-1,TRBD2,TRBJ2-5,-,TGCAGCGCCCGGGGGACTAGCGTCGGGGAGACCCAGTACTTC,CSARGTSVGETQYF
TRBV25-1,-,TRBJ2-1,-,TGTGCCAGCAGTGATGCTAGCGCCTACAATGAGCAGTTCTTC,CASSDASAYNEQFF
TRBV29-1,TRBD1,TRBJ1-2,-,TGCAGCGTTGGGGCGGGACAGTCCAACTATGGCTACACCTTC,CSVGAGQSNYGYTF
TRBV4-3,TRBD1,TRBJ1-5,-,TGCGCCAGCAGCCAAACATTGACAGGGGGTCATGATCAGCCCCAGCATTTT,CASSQTLTGGHDQPQHF
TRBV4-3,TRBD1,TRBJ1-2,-,TGCGCCAGCAGCCAAGACCGAACAGGGGTCTATGGCTACACCTTC,CASSQDRTGVYGYTF
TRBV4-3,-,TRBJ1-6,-,TGCGCCAGCAGCCAAGCCAGACAGCGTTCTGGCTCCTATAATTCACCCCTCCACTTT,CASSQARQRSGSYNSPLHF
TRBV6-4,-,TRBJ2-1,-,TGTGCCAGCAGTGATACCTCCTACAATGAGCAGTTCTTC,CASSDTSYNEQFF
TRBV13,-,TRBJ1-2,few,TGTGCCAGCAGCGCCCGGGACCTTTCTAACTATGGCTACACCTTC,CASSARDLSNYGYTF
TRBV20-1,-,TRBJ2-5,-,TGCAGTGCTGCCCTCGTGGAGACCCAGTACTTC,CSAALVETQYF
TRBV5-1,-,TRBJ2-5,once,TGCGCCAGCAGCTCGTCAGCGTTAACGGAGACCCAGTACTTC,CASSSSALTETQYF
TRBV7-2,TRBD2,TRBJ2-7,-,TGTGCCAGCAGCTTGACTAGCGGTACCTACGAGCAGTACTTC,CASSLTSGTYEQYF
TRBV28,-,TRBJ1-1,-,TGTGCCAGCAGTCCTATTGGACTCGGCACTGAAGCTTTCTTT,CASSPIGLGTEAFF